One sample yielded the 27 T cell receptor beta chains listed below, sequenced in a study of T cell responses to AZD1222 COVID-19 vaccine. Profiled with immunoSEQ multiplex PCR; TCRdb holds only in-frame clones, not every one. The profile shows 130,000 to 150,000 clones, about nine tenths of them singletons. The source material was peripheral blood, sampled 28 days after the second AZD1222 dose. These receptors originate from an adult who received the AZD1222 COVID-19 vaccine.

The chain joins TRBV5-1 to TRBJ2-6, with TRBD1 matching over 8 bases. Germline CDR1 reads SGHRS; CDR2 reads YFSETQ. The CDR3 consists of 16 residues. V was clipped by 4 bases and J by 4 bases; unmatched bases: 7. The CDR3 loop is CASSLLQGAGANVLTF. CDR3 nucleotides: TGCGCCAGCAGCCTGTTGCAGGGGGCAGGGGCCAACGTCCTGACTTTC.

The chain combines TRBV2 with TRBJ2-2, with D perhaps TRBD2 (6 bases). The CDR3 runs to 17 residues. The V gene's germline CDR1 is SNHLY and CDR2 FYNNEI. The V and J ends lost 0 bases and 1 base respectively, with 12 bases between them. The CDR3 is CASSEALRRGNTGELFF. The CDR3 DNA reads TGTGCCAGCAGTGAAGCGCTTAGGAGGGGGAACACCGGGGAGCTGTTTTTT.

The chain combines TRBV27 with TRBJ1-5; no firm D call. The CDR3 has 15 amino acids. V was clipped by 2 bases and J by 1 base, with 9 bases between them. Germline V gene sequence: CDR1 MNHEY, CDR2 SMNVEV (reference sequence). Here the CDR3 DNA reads TGTGCCAGCAGTTTAGTCCCAGGCAGCAATCAGCCCCAGCATTTT. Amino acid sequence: CASSLVPGSNQPQHF.

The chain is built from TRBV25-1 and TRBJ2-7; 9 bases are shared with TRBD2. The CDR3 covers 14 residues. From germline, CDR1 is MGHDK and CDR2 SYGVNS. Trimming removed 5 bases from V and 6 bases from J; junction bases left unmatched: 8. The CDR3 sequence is CASSLPSGTVEQYF. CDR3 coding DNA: TGTGCCAGCAGTCTCCCTAGCGGGACGGTCGAGCAGTACTTC.

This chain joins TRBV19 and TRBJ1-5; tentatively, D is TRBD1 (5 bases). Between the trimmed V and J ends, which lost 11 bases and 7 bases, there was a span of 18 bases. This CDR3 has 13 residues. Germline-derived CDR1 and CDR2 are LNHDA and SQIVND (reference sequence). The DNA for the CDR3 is TGTGCCGCGGGCTGGGGGAGGGACCAGCCCCAGCATTTT. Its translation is CAAGWGRDQPQHF.

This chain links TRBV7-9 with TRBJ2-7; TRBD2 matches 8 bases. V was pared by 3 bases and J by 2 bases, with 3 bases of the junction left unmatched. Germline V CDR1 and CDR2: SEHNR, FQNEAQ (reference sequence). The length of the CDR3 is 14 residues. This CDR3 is CASSFIAGTYEQYF. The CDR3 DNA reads TGTGCCAGCAGCTTCATAGCGGGAACCTACGAGCAGTACTTC.

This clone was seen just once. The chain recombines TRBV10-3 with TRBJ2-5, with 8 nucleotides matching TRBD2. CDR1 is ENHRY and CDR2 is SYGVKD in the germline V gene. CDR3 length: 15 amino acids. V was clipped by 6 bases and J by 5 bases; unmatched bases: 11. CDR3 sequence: CAIRPASGLGETQYF. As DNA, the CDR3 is TGTGCCATCAGGCCCGCTAGCGGGTTGGGGGAGACCCAGTACTTC.

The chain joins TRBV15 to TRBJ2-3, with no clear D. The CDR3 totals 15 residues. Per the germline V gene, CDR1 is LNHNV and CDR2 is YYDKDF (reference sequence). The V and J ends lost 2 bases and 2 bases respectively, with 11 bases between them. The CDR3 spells CATSRTKEATDTQYF. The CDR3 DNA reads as TGTGCCACCAGCAGAACTAAGGAAGCCACAGATACGCAGTATTTT. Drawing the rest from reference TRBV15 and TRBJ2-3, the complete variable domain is DAMVIQNPRYQVTQFGKPVTLSCSQTLNHNVMYWYQQKSSQAPKLLFHYYDKDFNNEADTPDNFQSRRPNTSFCFLDIRSPGLGDTAMYLCATSRTKEATDTQYFGPGTRLTVL.

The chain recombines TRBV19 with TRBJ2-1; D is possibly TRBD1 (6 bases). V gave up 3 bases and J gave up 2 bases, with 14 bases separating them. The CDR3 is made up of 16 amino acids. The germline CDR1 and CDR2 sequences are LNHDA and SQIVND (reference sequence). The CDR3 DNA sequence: TGTGCCAGTAGTATTACCGGGACAAGTACCTACAATGAGCAGTTCTTC. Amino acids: CASSITGTSTYNEQFF. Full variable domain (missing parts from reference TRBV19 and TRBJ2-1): DGGITQSPKYLFRKEGQNVTLSCEQNLNHDAMYWYRQDPGQGLRLIYYSQIVNDFQKGDIAEGYSVSREKKESFPLTVTSAQKNPTAFYLCASSITGTSTYNEQFFGPGTRLTVL.

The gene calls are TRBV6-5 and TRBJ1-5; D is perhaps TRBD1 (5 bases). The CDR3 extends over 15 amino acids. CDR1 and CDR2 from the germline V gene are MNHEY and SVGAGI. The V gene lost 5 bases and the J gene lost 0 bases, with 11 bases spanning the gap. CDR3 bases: TGTGCCAGCAGTCTCCGGGACTATAGCAATCAGCCCCAGCATTTT. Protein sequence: CASSLRDYSNQPQHF.

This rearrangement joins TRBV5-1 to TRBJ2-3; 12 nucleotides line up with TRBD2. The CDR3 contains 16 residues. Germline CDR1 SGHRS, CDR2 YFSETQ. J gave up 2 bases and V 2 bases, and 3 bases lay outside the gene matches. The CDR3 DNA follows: TGCGCCAGCAGCTTAGGACTAGCGGGGATCACAGATACGCAGTATTTT. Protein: CASSLGLAGITDTQYF.

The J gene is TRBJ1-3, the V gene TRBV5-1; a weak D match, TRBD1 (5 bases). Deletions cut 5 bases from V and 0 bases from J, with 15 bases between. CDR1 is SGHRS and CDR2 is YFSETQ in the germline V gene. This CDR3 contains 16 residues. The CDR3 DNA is TGCGCCAGCAGACCGGGGGTATTGGCCTCTGGAAACACCATATATTTT. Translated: CASRPGVLASGNTIYF.

The CDR3 reads CASSYTGDEQYF. The CDR3 DNA is TGTGCCAGCAGTTACACGGGAGACGAGCAGTACTTC. The chain joins TRBV6-5 to TRBJ2-7, with D possibly TRBD2 on 6 matching bases. V lost 2 bases and J lost 5, with 7 bases in between. Germline lookup yields CDR1 MNHEY and CDR2 SVGAGI. The CDR3 spans 12 residues.

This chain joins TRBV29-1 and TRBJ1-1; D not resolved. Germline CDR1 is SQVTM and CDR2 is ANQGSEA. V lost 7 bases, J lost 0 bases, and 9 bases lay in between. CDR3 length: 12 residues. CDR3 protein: CSGIGMNTEAFF. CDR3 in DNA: TGCAGCGGGATCGGAATGAACACTGAAGCTTTCTTT. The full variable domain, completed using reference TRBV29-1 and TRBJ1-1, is SAVISQKPSRDICQRGTSLTIQCQVDSQVTMMFWYRQQPGQSLTLIATANQGSEATYESGFVIDKFPISRPNLTFSTLTVSNMSPEDSSIYLCSGIGMNTEAFFGQGTRLTVV.

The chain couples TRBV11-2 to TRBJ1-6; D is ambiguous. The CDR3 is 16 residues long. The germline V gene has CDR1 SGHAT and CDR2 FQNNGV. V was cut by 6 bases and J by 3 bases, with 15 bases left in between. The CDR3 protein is CASSQLGILYNSPLHF. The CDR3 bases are TGTGCCAGCAGTCAACTGGGCATCCTCTATAATTCACCCCTCCACTTT.

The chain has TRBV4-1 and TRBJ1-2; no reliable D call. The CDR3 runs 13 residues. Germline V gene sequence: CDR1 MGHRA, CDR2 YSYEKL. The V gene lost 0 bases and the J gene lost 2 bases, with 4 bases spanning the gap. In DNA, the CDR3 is TGCGCCAGCAGCCAAGAGCAAAACTATGGCTACACCTTC. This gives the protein CASSQEQNYGYTF.

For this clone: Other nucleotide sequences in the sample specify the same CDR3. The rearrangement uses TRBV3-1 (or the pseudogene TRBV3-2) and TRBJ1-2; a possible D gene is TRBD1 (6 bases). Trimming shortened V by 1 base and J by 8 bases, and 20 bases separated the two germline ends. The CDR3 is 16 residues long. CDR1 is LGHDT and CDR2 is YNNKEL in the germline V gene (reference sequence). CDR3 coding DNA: TGTGCCAGCAGCCAAGGTTCTACAGGAGGTGGGGGCGGCTACACCTTC. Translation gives CASSQGSTGGGGGYTF.

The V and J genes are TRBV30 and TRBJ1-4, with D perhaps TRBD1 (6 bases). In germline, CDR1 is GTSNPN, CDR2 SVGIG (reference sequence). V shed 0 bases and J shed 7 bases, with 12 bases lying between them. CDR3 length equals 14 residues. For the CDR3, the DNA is TGTGCCTGGAGTGTACGGGGGGGCGGTGAAAAACTGTTTTTT. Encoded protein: CAWSVRGGGEKLFF.

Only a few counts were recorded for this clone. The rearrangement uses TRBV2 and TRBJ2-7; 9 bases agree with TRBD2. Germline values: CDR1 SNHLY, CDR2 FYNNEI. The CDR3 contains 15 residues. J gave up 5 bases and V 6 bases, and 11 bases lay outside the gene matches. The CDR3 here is CASRWGRAGGHEQYF. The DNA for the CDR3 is TGTGCCAGCAGGTGGGGGCGAGCGGGAGGCCACGAGCAGTACTTC.

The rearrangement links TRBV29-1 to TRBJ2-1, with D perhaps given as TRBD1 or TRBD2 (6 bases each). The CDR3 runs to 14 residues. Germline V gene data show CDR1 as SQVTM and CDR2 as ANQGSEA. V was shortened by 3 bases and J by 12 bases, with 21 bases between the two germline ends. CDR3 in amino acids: CSVDRGQGQAGQFF. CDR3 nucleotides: TGCAGCGTTGATCGGGGGCAGGGGCAGGCCGGGCAGTTCTTC.

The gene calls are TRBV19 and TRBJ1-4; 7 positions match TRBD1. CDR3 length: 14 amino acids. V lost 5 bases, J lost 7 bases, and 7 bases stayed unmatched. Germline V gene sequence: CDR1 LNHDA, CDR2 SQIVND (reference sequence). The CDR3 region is CASSLRQGGEKLFF. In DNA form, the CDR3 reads TGTGCCAGTAGTTTAAGACAGGGAGGTGAAAAACTGTTTTTT.

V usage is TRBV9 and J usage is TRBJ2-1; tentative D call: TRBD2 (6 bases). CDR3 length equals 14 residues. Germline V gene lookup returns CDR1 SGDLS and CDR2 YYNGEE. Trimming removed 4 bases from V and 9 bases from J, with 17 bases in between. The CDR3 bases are TGTGCCAGCAGCCCCCGGGACTCCTTTAGTGAGCAGTTCTTC. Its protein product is CASSPRDSFSEQFF.

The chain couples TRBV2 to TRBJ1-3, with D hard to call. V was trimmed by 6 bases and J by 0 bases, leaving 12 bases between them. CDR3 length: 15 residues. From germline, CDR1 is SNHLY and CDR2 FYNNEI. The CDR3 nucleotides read TGTGCCAGCAGACTGACGGACCACTCTGGAAACACCATATATTTT. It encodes CASRLTDHSGNTIYF.

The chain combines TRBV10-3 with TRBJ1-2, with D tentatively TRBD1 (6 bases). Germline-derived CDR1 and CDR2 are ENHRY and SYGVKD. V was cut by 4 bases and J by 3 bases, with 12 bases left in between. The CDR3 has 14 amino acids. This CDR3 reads CAISARGADYGYTF. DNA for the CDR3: TGTGCCATCAGTGCCCGGGGGGCGGACTATGGCTACACCTTC.

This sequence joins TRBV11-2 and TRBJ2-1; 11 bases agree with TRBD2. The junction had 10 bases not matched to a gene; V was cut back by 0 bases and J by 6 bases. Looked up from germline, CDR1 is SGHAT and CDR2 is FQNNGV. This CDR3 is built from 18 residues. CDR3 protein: CASSLDRPGTSGRNEQFF. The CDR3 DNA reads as TGTGCCAGCAGCTTAGATCGGCCCGGGACTAGCGGTCGCAATGAGCAGTTCTTC.

CDR3 in amino acids: CASSYALGGNEQFF. Here the CDR3 DNA reads TGTGCCAGCAGTTACGCCCTTGGTGGGAATGAGCAGTTCTTC. The gene calls are TRBV6-2 or TRBV6-3 and TRBJ2-1; D gene uncertain. The CDR3 totals 14 residues. CDR1 and CDR2 from the germline V gene are MNHEY and SVGEGT. Trimming removed 2 bases from V and 7 bases from J, with 12 bases in between.

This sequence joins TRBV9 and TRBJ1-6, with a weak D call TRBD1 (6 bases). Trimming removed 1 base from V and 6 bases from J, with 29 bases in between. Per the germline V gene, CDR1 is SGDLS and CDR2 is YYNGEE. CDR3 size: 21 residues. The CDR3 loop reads CASSVSTGRGWASGLNSPLHF. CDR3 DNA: TGTGCCAGCAGCGTAAGCACAGGGAGAGGATGGGCTTCAGGGCTTAATTCACCCCTCCACTTT.